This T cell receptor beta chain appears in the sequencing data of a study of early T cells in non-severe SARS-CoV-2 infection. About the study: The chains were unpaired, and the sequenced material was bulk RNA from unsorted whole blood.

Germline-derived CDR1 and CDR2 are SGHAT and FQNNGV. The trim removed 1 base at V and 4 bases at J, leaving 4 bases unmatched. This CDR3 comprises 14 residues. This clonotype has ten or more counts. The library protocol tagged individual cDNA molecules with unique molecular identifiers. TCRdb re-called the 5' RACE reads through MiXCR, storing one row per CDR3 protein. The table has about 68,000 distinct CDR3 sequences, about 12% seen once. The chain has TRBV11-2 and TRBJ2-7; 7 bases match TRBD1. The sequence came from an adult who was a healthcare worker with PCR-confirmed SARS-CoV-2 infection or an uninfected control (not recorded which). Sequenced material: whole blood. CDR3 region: CASSLGAGGYEQYF. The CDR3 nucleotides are TGTGCCAGCAGCTTAGGAGCAGGGGGATACGAGCAGTACTTC.